This T cell receptor (beta chain) was sequenced during a study of T cell responses to AZD1222 COVID-19 vaccine (dated by TCRdb to about 2021). For context, the study as a whole: AZD1222 recipients whose second dose came at about 4 weeks and those whose second dose came at about 12 weeks were combined into one group, since spike-specific TCR depth and breadth did not differ between the two schedules. TCR sequencing covered over 230 trial participants: 200 to 220 given two doses of AZD1222 and 26 given two doses of MenACWY control vaccine. Trial participants were enrolled by age into 18-55, 56-69 and 70-plus year subgroups, with 148, 28 and 57 TCR-sequenced participants respectively. What the research found in general, with its limitations: Conclusions about previously exposed vaccinees are limited, since just a handful of AZD1222 recipients were seropositive for SARS-CoV-2 at baseline. After two AZD1222 doses, spike-specific TCR breadth and depth were significantly higher than at day 0 and than in MenACWY recipients. Participants were mostly white British and included more females than males, and it was suggested by the authors that clonal diversity may have been underestimated. The vaccine-associated CD4 TCRs covered the entire spike protein, and the dominant responses fell in regions 160-218 and 743-854. In the small 56-69-year group, the increase in depth fell short of significance, most likely because of low power. Reportedly, almost half of the unique spike-specific TCRs recognized epitopes lying outside the regions that are mutated in the B.1.351 and B.1.1.7 variants. No day 14 peak-response samples were available, so repertoires were characterized only after the peak T cell response.

Read against the paper, the sample's time point label means: baseline before first vaccination. The vaccinee samples were drawn from two UK trials, COV001 and COV002, one of which was a single-blind randomized controlled phase 2/3 trial testing AZD1222 (ChAdOx1 nCoV-19) in healthy adults. For TCRbeta chain sequencing, PBMC samples from trial participants were taken at day 0 and at day 28 after the second dose. The CDR3 regions of human TCRbeta chains were analyzed by immunosequencing. From the authors' description of their analysis: Repertoire TCRs were checked for matches against a reference library of SARS-CoV-2-specific TCRs that had been generated using the MIRA antigen-specificity platform. Breadth meant the fraction of unique TCRs that were SARS-CoV-2-associated, whereas depth meant the fraction of total T cells that were SARS-CoV-2-associated. Each spike-specific TCR was assigned to its reactive spike region and to a CD4 or CD8 class using the MIRA data. Log10-transformed breadth and depth values were compared by one-way ANOVA with Sidak's multiple comparisons tests. TCRdb stores this immuneACCESS table with in-frame sequences only. Part of the clones is absent; in the studies checked, under half of the shortfall reflects unresolved V genes, and no reason is known for the rest. V, J and clone size derive from that table, while D and trimming were established from the DNA sequence. This sample lists about 110,000 clones; roughly 90% were detected once. Together, the top ten hold around 9.4% of the sample.

From a lookup of the germline V gene (reference sequence), CDR1 and CDR2 are SEHNR and FQNEAQ. Counted from cysteine to phenylalanine, this CDR3 has 15 amino acids. The kept DNA is CDR3 alone, 45 bases in frame from the first base. V is cut back by 5 bases and J by 4 bases, with 6 bases in the junction unmatched. As for this clone: The antigen it binds to is not known. Base qualities were left out, and no much larger clone turns up one base away.

The clonotype originates from an adult in good health. This chain is built from TRBV7-9 and TRBJ2-2; TRBD2 agrees with 8 junctional bases. Sequences were derived from peripheral blood, sampled on day 0 of AZD1222 vaccination. CDR3 reads: CASSIIAGITGELFF. The DNA sequence is TGTGCCAGCAGCATCATAGCGGGAATCACCGGGGAGCTGTTTTTT.